This T cell receptor (beta chain) appears in the sequencing data of a study of T cells in women clearing cervical HPV infection. Findings and caveats of the study: Effector/memory and HPV-specific T cells were not isolated, and association timing is unknown.

As concerns this clone: Its specificity is not known. The read ends 3 residues before the CDR3 terminus; that terminus is restored from the germline J gene.

Germline V gene lookup returns CDR1 DFQATT and CDR2 SNEGSKA (reference sequence). CDR3 length equals 15 residues. V lost 0 bases to trimming and J lost 7 bases; unmatched junction nucleotides: 6. The repertoire was sequenced with immunoSEQ multiplex PCR; TCRdb's copy has only in-frame clones and lacks some. This listing includes 44,000 or so clones. The chain recombines TRBV20-1 with TRBJ2-1, with 10 nucleotides matching TRBD1. The TCR originated in a woman aged 18 to 75 with a cervical HPV16 infection that either progressed to CIN3+ or cleared (not recorded which). The sample consisted of blood buffy coat. This chain's CDR3 is CSARDPGQGLNEQFF. CDR3 DNA (partial): TGCAGTGCTAGAGATCCGGGACAGGGGTTGAATGAG.